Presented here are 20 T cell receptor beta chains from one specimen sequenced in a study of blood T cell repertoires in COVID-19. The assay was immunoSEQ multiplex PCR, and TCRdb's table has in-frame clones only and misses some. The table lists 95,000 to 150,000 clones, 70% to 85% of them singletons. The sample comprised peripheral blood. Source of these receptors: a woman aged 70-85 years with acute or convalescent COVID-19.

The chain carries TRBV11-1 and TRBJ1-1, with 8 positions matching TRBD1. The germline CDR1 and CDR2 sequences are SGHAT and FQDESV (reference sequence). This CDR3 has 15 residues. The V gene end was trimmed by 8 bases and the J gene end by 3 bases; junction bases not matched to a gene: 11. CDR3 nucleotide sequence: TGTGCCAGCCAACGCAAACTACAGGGGGACACTGAAGCTTTCTTT. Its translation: CASQRKLQGDTEAFF.

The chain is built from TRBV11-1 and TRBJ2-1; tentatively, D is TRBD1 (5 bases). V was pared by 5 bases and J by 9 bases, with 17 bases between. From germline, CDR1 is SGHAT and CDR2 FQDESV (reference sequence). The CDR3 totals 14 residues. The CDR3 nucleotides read TGTGCCAGCAGCCCAGGGTCTCATCATCCTGAGCAGTTCTTC. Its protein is CASSPGSHHPEQFF.

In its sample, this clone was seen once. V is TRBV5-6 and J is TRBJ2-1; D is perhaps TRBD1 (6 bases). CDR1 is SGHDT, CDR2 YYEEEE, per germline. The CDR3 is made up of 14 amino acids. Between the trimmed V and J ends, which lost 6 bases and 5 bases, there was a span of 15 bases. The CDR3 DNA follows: TGTGCCAGCATTCCGATTGGGACACACAATGAGCAGTTCTTC. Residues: CASIPIGTHNEQFF.

In DNA, the CDR3 is TGTGCCAGTAGTAGCGGGGGGGCCGCTCTCTACGAGCAGTTCTTC. Protein: CASSSGGAALYEQFF. The V call is TRBV19, the J call TRBJ2-1, with 9 bases aligning to TRBD2. Trimming cost V 4 bases and J 10 bases; bases outside gene matches: 11. The germline V gene has CDR1 LNHDA and CDR2 SQIVND (reference sequence). This CDR3 is 15 amino acids long.

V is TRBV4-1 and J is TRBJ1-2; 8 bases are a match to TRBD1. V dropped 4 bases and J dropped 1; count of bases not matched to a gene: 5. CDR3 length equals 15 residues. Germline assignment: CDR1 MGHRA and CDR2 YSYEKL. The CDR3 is CASSPFDRGNYGYTF. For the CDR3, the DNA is TGCGCCAGCAGCCCCTTTGACAGGGGTAACTATGGCTACACCTTC.

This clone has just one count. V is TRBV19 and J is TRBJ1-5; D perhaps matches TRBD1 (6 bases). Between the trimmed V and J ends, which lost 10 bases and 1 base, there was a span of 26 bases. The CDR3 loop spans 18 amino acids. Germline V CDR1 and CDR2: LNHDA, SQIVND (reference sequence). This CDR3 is CATSLNAWGRQSNQPQHF. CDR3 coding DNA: TGTGCCACCTCGTTAAACGCCTGGGGGCGTCAGAGCAATCAGCCCCAGCATTTT.

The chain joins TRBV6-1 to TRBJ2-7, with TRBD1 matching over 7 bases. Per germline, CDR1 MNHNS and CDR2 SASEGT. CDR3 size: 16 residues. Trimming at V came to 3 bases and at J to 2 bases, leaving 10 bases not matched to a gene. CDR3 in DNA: TGTGCCAGCAGTGAGGTCTCCCTGACAGGGACCTACGAGCAGTACGTC. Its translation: CASSEVSLTGTYEQYV.

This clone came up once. The CDR3 loop reads CASSQGQGAGGNYGYTF. CDR3 DNA sequence: TGTGCCAGCAGTCAGGGACAGGGGGCAGGGGGTAACTATGGCTACACCTTC. The chain joins TRBV6-6 to TRBJ1-2, with 12 nucleotides matching TRBD1. CDR1 and CDR2 from the germline V gene are MNHNY and SVGAGI (reference sequence). The CDR3 covers 17 residues. The junction had 8 bases not matched to a gene; V was cut back by 5 bases and J by 1 base.

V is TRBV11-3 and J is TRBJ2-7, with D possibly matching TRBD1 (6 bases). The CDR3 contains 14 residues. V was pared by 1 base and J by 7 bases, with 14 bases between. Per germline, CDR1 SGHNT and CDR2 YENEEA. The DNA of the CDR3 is TGTGCCAGCAGCTTAGGGCAGGGGAGTTGGGAGCAGTACTTC. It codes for CASSLGQGSWEQYF.

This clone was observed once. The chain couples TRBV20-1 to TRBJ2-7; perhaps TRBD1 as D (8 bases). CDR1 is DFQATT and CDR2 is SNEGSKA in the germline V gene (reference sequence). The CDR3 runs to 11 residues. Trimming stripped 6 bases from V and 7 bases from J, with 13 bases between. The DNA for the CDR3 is TGCAGTGCCACAGGGGGGGGAGAGCAGTACGTC. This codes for CSATGGGEQYV.

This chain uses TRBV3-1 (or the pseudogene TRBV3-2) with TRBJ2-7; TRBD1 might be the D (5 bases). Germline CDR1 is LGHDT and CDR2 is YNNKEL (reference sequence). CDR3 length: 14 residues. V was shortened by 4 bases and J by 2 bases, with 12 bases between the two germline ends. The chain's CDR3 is CASSLRPGTYEQYF. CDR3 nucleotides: TGTGCCAGCAGCCTGCGTCCAGGGACCTACGAGCAGTACTTC.

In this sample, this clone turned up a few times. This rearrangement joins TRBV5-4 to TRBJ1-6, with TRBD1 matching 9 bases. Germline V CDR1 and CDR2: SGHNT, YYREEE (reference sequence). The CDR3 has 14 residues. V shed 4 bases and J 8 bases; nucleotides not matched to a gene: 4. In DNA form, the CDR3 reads TGTGCCAGCAGCCTCGACAGGGGGTATTCACCCCTCCACTTT. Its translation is CASSLDRGYSPLHF.

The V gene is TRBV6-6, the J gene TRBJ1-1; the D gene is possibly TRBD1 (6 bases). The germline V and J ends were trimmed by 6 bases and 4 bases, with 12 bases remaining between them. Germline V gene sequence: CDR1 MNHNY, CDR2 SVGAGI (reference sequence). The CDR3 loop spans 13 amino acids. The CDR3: CASSRGQSTEAFF. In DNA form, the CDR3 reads TGTGCCAGCAGCCGCGGACAGAGCACTGAAGCTTTCTTT.

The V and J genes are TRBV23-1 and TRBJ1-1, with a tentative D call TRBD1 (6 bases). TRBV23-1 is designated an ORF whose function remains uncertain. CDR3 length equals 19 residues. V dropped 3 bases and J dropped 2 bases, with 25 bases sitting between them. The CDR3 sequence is CASSQKKWGGQDENTEAFF. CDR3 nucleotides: TGCGCCAGCAGTCAGAAAAAATGGGGGGGCCAGGACGAAAACACTGAAGCTTTCTTT.

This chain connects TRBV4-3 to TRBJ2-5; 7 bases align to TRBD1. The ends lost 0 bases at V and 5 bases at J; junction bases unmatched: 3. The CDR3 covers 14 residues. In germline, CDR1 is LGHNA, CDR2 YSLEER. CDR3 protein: CASSQDRGPETQYF. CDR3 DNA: TGCGCCAGCAGCCAAGATAGGGGGCCGGAGACCCAGTACTTC.

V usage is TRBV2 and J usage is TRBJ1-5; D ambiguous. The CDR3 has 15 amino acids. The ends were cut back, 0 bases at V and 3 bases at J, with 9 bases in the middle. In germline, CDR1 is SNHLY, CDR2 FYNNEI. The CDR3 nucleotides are TGTGCCAGCAGTGAAGCTGGCAGGTCCAATCAGCCCCAGCATTTT. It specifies CASSEAGRSNQPQHF.

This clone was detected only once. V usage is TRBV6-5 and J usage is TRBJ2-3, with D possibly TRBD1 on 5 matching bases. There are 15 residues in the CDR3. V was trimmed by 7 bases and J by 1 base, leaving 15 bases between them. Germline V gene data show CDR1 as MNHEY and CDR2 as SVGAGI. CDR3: CASTSPSGRTDTQYF. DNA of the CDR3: TGTGCCAGCACTTCCCCTTCAGGGCGCACAGATACGCAGTATTTT.

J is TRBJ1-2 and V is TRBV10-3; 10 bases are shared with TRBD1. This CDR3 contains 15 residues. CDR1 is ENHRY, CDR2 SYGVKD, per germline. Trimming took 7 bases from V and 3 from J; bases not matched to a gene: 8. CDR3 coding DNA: TGTGCCATCAAGCAGACAGGGGGCTTTGACTATGGCTACACCTTC. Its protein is CAIKQTGGFDYGYTF.

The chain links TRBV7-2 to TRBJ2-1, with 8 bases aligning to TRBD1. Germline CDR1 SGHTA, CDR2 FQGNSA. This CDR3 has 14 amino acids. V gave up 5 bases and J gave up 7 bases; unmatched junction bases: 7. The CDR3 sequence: CASSLGQGWNEQFF. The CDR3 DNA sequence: TGTGCCAGCAGCCTAGGACAGGGATGGAATGAGCAGTTCTTC.

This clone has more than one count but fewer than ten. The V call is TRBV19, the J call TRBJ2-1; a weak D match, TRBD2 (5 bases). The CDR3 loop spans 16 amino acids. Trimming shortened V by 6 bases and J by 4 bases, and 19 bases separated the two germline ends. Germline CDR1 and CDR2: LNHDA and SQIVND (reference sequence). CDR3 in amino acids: CASSQEALYRYNEQFF. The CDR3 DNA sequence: TGTGCCAGTAGCCAGGAGGCGCTGTATCGATACAATGAGCAGTTCTTC.